This T cell receptor beta chain was obtained from a study of Ad26.COV2.S vaccination and SARS-CoV-2 variants (dated by TCRdb to the early 2020s). Concerning the study at large: TCRbeta repertoire sequencing served as the tool for gauging how specific and how broad the SARS-CoV-2-reactive T cell receptors were following Ad26.COV2.S vaccination. A total of 32 samples were included in the TCR-sequenced set, comprising around 19 Ad26.COV2.S vaccine recipients, 5 placebo recipients and 8 SARS-CoV-2 convalescent individuals.

According to the study, the label for this sample's time point signals: individuals recovered from natural SARS-CoV-2 infection. CDR1 and CDR2 (MGHDK, SYGVNS) derive from the germline V gene. The trim is 5 bases for V and 1 base for J, with a gap of 5 bases between the germline ends. The CDR3 starts with the cysteine, ends with the phenylalanine, and has 12 residues. Only CDR3 DNA remains: 36 bases, in frame from the first base. On this clone itself: Its cognate antigen has yet to be identified. Per-base quality was not reported, and no clone a single base away is much larger than it. The same CDR3 arises from other DNA sequences in this sample as well.

Findings and caveats that apply to the study as a whole: Ad26.COV2.S recipients had higher spike-specific TCR breadth than placebo recipients (P = 0.0014). Comparable non-spike TCR breadth was observed between vaccine and placebo recipients, consistent with only spike being contained in the vaccine. The authors noted that total T cell responses may have been underestimated by the TCR breadth and depth analyses. After vaccination, substantial breadth of spike-specific CD8+ and CD4+ T cell responses was reported.

The immunoSEQ Assay was used to sequence TCRbeta CDR3 regions. After extraction, genomic DNA underwent amplification by bias-controlled multiplex PCR, followed by high-throughput sequencing. Turning to the authors' computational methods: To quantify the absolute abundance of each unique TCRbeta CDR3 region, sequences were collapsed and filtered. T cell fraction was estimated by normalizing TCRbeta template counts to usable DNA, which was measured by amplifying reference genes present in all nucleated cells. Repertoire TCRs were annotated as SARS-CoV-2-specific by exact matching of V gene, CDR3 amino acid sequence and J gene to a known reactive TCR set. The reference SARS-CoV-2 TCR set came from MIRA and was filtered for enrichment in COVID-19-positive ImmuneCODE repertoires, removing public or cross-reactive TCRs. Based on the MIRA antigens, annotated TCRs were further analysed at the level of specific ORF or position within ORF. Breadth was defined as the number of annotated unique rearrangements divided by the total number of unique productive rearrangements, and depth was defined as the summed frequency of the annotated unique rearrangements. Two-sided Wilcoxon rank-sum tests were applied when comparing TCR breadth between groups. TCRdb mirrors the immuneACCESS table, restricted to in-frame sequences. Some clones are absent from its copies; in checked studies, under half trace to an unresolved V gene, and the reason for the others is unknown. V and J calls and clone size come straight from that table; D and trimming were deduced from the DNA. The sample yields about 180,000 clones; around 90% were counted once. The ten most abundant clones make up more than 4.5% of the sample.

The sample consisted of peripheral blood, taken after recovery from COVID-19. In this chain, TRBV25-1 is recombined with TRBJ1-1; the D gene assignment is ambiguous. The receptor's source is a human donor who had recovered from COVID-19. The nucleotide sequence reads as follows: TGTGCCAGCAGTCCGGGGAACACTGAAGCTTTCTTT. Translated, it reads CASSPGNTEAFF. The full variable domain, with segments outside the CDR3 supplied by the reference TRBV25-1 and TRBJ1-1 proteins, appears as EADIYQTPRYLVIGTGKKITLECSQTMGHDKMYWYQQDPGMELHLIHYSYGVNSTEKGDLSSESTVSRIRTEHFPLTLESARPSHTSQYLCASSPGNTEAFFGQGTRLTVV.